These 25 T cell receptor beta chains originate from one sample sequenced in a study of T cell repertoires in cytomegalovirus infection. TCRdb reprocessed the reads with MiXCR, giving one entry per CDR3 protein. The repertoire holds approximately 500,000 distinct CDR3 sequences, with 10% to 12% as singletons. Sequenced material: PBMCs. These receptors were obtained from a human donor in good health (CMV status not recorded). Some clones in this sample may be carry-over from other donors' samples.

The sample holds many counts of this clonotype. The chain couples TRBV5-1 to TRBJ2-3; D is undetermined. Looked up from germline, CDR1 is SGHRS and CDR2 is YFSETQ. Trimming cost V 7 bases and J 2 bases, with 11 bases left between them. CDR3 length: 13 residues. The CDR3, as DNA: TGCGCCAGCCACGGGCCATACACAGATACGCAGTATTTT. Translation gives CASHGPYTDTQYF.

This clonotype was picked up many times. The V and J genes are TRBV7-9 and TRBJ2-1, with D perhaps TRBD1 (5 bases). Germline values: CDR1 SEHNR, CDR2 FQNEAQ (reference sequence). This CDR3 has 13 residues. Deletions cut 5 bases from V and 3 bases from J, with 8 bases between. CDR3 region: CASSKTVYNEQFF. DNA for the CDR3: TGTGCCAGCAGCAAGACAGTCTACAATGAGCAGTTCTTC.

This clonotype was picked up many times. This rearrangement joins TRBV20-1 to TRBJ1-1; TRBD1 is a possible D gene (6 bases). The germline V gene has CDR1 DFQATT and CDR2 SNEGSKA (reference sequence). The CDR3 length is 16 residues. With 0 bases removed from V and 1 base from J, the gap between germline ends came to 15 bases. CDR3 DNA sequence: TGCAGTGCTAGAGATGAATATGGACAGTGGAACACTGAAGCTTTCTTT. It yields the protein CSARDEYGQWNTEAFF.

This chain uses TRBV27 with TRBJ2-7; D is undetermined. The germline V gene has CDR1 MNHEY and CDR2 SMNVEV (reference sequence). This CDR3 contains 15 residues. V was cut by 0 bases and J by 4 bases, with 13 bases left in between. This chain's CDR3 is CASSLSGLQNYEQYF. The CDR3 bases are TGTGCCAGCAGTTTATCGGGCCTCCAAAATTACGAGCAGTACTTC.

The chain uses TRBV20-1 and TRBJ2-7; 10 positions match TRBD2. The CDR3 spans 16 residues. CDR1 and CDR2 from the germline V gene are DFQATT and SNEGSKA (reference sequence). CDR3 loop: CSVGGLAGEDRLEQYF. The CDR3 DNA is TGCAGCGTGGGGGGCCTAGCGGGGGAAGACCGCTTAGAGCAGTACTTC.

The CDR3 here is CSVKTRDRGDGYTF. The CDR3 nucleotides read TGCAGTGTCAAAACCCGGGACAGGGGCGATGGCTACACCTTC. This chain joins TRBV20-1 and TRBJ1-2; 10 bases map to TRBD1. The CDR3 covers 14 residues. CDR1 is DFQATT, CDR2 SNEGSKA, per germline (reference sequence). V shed 7 bases and J 6 bases; nucleotides not matched to a gene: 11.

The V gene is TRBV20-1, the J gene TRBJ2-1, with 11 bases matching TRBD2. V shed 6 bases, J shed 8 bases, and the junction held 9 bases outside the gene matches. The CDR3 length is 14 residues. Germline loops: CDR1 DFQATT, CDR2 SNEGSKA (reference sequence). CDR3 protein: CSALAGGPGYEQFF. CDR3 nucleotide sequence: TGCAGTGCCCTAGCGGGAGGTCCAGGCTATGAGCAGTTCTTC.

The table lists this clonotype with many counts. The genes are TRBV2 and TRBJ2-2, with D possibly matching TRBD1 (6 bases). The CDR3 has 16 residues. With 1 base removed from V and 0 bases from J, the gap between germline ends came to 9 bases. CDR1 is SNHLY, CDR2 FYNNEI, per germline. The CDR3 coding sequence is TGTGCCAGCAGTGAAGACAGGGCCGCGAACACCGGGGAGCTGTTTTTT. This gives the protein CASSEDRAANTGELFF.

This clonotype was recorded at least ten times. The V and J genes are TRBV27 and TRBJ2-2; D uncertain. Trimming shortened V by 0 bases and J by 6 bases, and 11 bases separated the two germline ends. Per germline, CDR1 MNHEY and CDR2 SMNVEV (reference sequence). This CDR3 has 15 residues. Here the CDR3 reads CASSLSAGGSGELFF. CDR3 nucleotides: TGTGCCAGCAGTTTATCGGCAGGCGGATCCGGGGAGCTGTTTTTT.

In its sample, this clonotype was seen many times. The chain is built from TRBV7-6 and TRBJ1-6; D is possibly TRBD1 (6 bases). This CDR3 is 17 amino acids long. Germline assignment: CDR1 SGHVS and CDR2 FNYEAQ. V was clipped by 1 base and J by 9 bases, with 19 bases between them. CDR3 sequence: CASSLEGVQGGSSPLHF. CDR3 DNA sequence: TGTGCCAGCAGCTTAGAGGGGGTACAGGGTGGAAGTTCACCCCTCCACTTT.

This clonotype was seen ten or more times. The chain is built from TRBV9 and TRBJ1-1; D is unresolved. The CDR3 is made up of 14 amino acids. The V gene lost 4 bases and the J gene lost 1 base, with 11 bases spanning the gap. The germline V gene encodes CDR1 SGDLS and CDR2 YYNGEE. The CDR3 nucleotides read TGTGCCAGCAGCCCCCGGCAGTGGAACACTGAAGCTTTCTTT. Its protein is CASSPRQWNTEAFF.

This clonotype was seen many times. J is TRBJ2-1 and V is TRBV9; no definite D call. This CDR3 is 16 amino acids long. The germline gives CDR1 SGDLS, CDR2 YYNGEE. The V end was cut by 3 bases, the J end by 6 bases, with 19 bases between. The CDR3 DNA sequence: TGTGCCAGCAGCGGCCCCGGAACTGAGAGCGCCAATGAGCAGTTCTTC. Protein: CASSGPGTESANEQFF.

This clonotype has at least ten counts. The rearrangement joins TRBV3-1 to TRBJ2-1, with TRBD2 matching over 8 bases. The CDR3 runs 15 residues. In germline, CDR1 is LGHDT, CDR2 YNNKEL (reference sequence). The V and J ends lost 1 base and 8 bases, in that order; junction bases with no gene match: 7. As DNA, the CDR3 is TGTGCCAGCAGCCAAGCCCGGGAGGGCGTGGATGAGCAGTTCTTC. This translates into CASSQAREGVDEQFF.

This clonotype was seen many times. The CDR3 loop is CASSLEVLDIQYF. The CDR3 coding sequence is TGTGCCAGCAGCTTAGAGGTATTGGACATTCAGTACTTC. The chain links TRBV11-2 to TRBJ2-4, with unresolved D. Germline lookup yields CDR1 SGHAT and CDR2 FQNNGV. The CDR3 is 13 amino acids. Trimming pared 0 bases from V and 8 bases from J, leaving 8 bases between.

This chain joins TRBV5-6 and TRBJ1-4; 7 bases are shared with TRBD1. Germline-derived CDR1 and CDR2 are SGHDT and YYEEEE. J lost 10 bases, V lost 0 bases, and 9 bases had no gene match. This CDR3 spans 15 amino acids. DNA for the CDR3: TGTGCCAGCAGCTTGGGACAGGGAGTTAGCGGAAAACTGTTTTTT. Translating it yields CASSLGQGVSGKLFF.

Here the CDR3 DNA reads TGCAGCGTTGAAGCAGGAGACTCCCAAGAGACCCAGTACTTC. Translation: CSVEAGDSQETQYF. The chain recombines TRBV29-1 with TRBJ2-5, with D hard to call. The CDR3 contains 14 residues. V lost 1 base to trimming and J lost 1 base, with 10 bases between them. The germline CDR1 and CDR2 sequences are SQVTM and ANQGSEA.

The chain has TRBV29-1 and TRBJ2-7; 7 nucleotides match TRBD2. With V trimmed by 4 bases and J by 5 bases, 8 bases remained unmatched. This CDR3 spans 13 amino acids. Germline CDR1 is SQVTM and CDR2 is ANQGSEA. The CDR3 sequence is CSVGEGEAHEQYF. CDR3 DNA sequence: TGCAGCGTTGGGGAGGGCGAGGCCCACGAGCAGTACTTC.

V usage is TRBV13 and J usage is TRBJ1-5; D is perhaps TRBD1 (5 bases). Trimming removed 4 bases from V and 3 bases from J, with 10 bases in between. This CDR3 has 14 amino acids. Germline loops: CDR1 PRHDT, CDR2 FYEKMQ (reference sequence). CDR3: CASSSGGFNQPQHF. CDR3 nucleotides: TGTGCCAGCAGCTCGGGGGGATTCAATCAGCCCCAGCATTTT.

This clonotype was seen at least ten times. The chain joins TRBV20-1 to TRBJ2-5; D not resolved. CDR1 and CDR2 from the germline V gene are DFQATT and SNEGSKA (reference sequence). The CDR3 runs 15 residues. V was cut by 5 bases and J by 5 bases, with 21 bases left in between. The CDR3 loop reads CSAGNPGPRVETQYF. In nucleotides, the CDR3 is TGCAGTGCTGGAAACCCCGGACCTCGAGTTGAGACCCAGTACTTC.

About this clonotype: One end of the junction fails to match germline, which may point to a read error. This chain links TRBV20-1 with TRBJ1-4; possibly TRBD1 for D (6 bases). The CDR3 has 10 residues. Per germline, CDR1 DFQATT and CDR2 SNEGSKA (reference sequence). CDR3 in amino acids: CSARVGTILF. The CDR3 region has the DNA TGCAGTGCTAGAGTAGGGACAATTCTTTTT.

V is TRBV20-1 and J is TRBJ2-1; D not certain. Germline-derived CDR1 and CDR2 are DFQATT and SNEGSKA (reference sequence). The CDR3 is 13 amino acids. The V end was cut by 5 bases, the J end by 1 base, with 9 bases between. CDR3 sequence: CSALMRSYNEQFF. For the CDR3, the DNA is TGCAGTGCTCTGATGAGGTCCTACAATGAGCAGTTCTTC.

This clonotype was counted only a few times. This chain joins TRBV20-1 and TRBJ2-7; TRBD2 aligns across 10 bases. Trimming removed 5 bases from V and 0 bases from J; junction bases left unmatched: 4. In germline, CDR1 is DFQATT, CDR2 SNEGSKA (reference sequence). This CDR3 is built from 14 residues. This chain's CDR3 is CSAPTSGASYEQYF. CDR3 nucleotides: TGCAGTGCTCCAACTAGCGGGGCCTCCTACGAGCAGTACTTC.

The chain is built from TRBV28 and TRBJ1-2, with D possibly matching TRBD1 (5 bases). CDR1 is MDHEN, CDR2 SYDVKM, per germline. Trimming took 8 bases from V and 4 from J, leaving 14 bases between them. The CDR3 covers 13 residues. CDR3 sequence (DNA): TGTGCCAGCCTCCCGGGGGAGACCTATGGCTACACCTTC. It is translated as CASLPGETYGYTF.

This clonotype was observed a handful of times. The chain joins TRBV4-2 to TRBJ2-7; D remains unclear. The germline V gene encodes CDR1 LGHNA and CDR2 YNFKEQ. The CDR3 covers 14 residues. V shed 0 bases and J shed 8 bases, with 14 bases lying between them. The CDR3 region is CASSQDSLSLQQYF. The CDR3, as DNA: TGTGCCAGCAGCCAAGACTCCCTAAGCCTCCAGCAGTACTTC.

The CDR3 DNA follows: TGTGCCAGCAGTGAAGCATTTTCGATTCACAACGTCCTGACTTTC. Encoded protein: CASSEAFSIHNVLTF. J is TRBJ2-6 and V is TRBV2; D remains unclear. Germline V gives CDR1 SNHLY, CDR2 FYNNEI. CDR3 length: 15 amino acids. Deletions cut 0 bases from V and 9 bases from J, with 12 bases between.